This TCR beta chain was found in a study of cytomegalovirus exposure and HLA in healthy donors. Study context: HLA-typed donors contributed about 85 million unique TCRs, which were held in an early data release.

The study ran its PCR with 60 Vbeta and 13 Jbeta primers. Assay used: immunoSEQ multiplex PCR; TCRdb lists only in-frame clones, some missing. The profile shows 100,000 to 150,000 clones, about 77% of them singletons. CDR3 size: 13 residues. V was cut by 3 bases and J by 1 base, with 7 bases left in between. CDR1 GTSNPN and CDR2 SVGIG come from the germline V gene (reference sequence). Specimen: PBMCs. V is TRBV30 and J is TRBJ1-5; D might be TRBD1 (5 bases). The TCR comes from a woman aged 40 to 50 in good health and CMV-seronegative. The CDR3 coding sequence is TGTGCCTGGAGCCGACAGAGCAATCAGCCCCAGCATTTT. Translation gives CAWSRQSNQPQHF. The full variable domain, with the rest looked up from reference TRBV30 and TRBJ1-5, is SQTIHQWPATLVQPVGSPLSLECTVEGTSNPNLYWYRQAAGRGLQLLFYSVGIGQISSEVPQNLSASRPQDRQFILSSKKLLLSDSGFYLCAWSRQSNQPQHFGDGTRLSIL.